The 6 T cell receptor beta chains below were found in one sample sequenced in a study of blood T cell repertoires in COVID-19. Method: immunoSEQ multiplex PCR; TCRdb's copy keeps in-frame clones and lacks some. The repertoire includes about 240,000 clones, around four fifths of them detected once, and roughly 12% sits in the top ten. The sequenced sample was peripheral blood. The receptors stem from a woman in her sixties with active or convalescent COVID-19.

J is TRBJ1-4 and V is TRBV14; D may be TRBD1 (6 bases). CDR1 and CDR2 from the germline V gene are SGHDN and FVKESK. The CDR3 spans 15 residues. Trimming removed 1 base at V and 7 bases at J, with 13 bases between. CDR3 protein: CASSQGTVLSEKLFF. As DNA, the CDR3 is TGTGCCAGCAGCCAAGGGACAGTCTTAAGTGAAAAACTGTTTTTT.

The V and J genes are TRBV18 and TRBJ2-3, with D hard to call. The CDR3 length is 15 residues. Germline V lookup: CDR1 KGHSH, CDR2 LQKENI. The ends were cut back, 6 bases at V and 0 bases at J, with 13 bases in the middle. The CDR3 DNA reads TGTGCCAGCTCTCCCCCCGGCGGTAGCACAGATACGCAGTATTTT. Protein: CASSPPGGSTDTQYF.

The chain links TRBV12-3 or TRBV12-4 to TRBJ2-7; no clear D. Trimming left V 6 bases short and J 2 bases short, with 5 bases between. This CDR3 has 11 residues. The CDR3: CASSKTYEQYF. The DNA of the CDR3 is TGTGCCAGCAGCAAAACCTACGAGCAGTACTTC.

The chain's CDR3 is CASRDRVSSPLHF. The CDR3 coding sequence is TGTGCCAGCAGGGACAGGGTTTCTTCACCCCTCCACTTT. The chain joins TRBV12-3 or TRBV12-4 to TRBJ1-6, with 8 bases that match TRBD1. The J segment lost 9 bases and the V segment lost 6 bases, leaving 4 bases of the junction unmatched. The CDR3 spans 13 residues.

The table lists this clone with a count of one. CDR3 sequence reads: CASSYARSGANVLTF. In nucleotides, the CDR3 is TGTGCCAGCAGTTACGCGAGGAGCGGGGCCAACGTCCTGACTTTC. The chain recombines TRBV6-5 with TRBJ2-6; D remains ambiguous. This CDR3 has 15 residues. CDR1 and CDR2 (germline): MNHEY, SVGAGI. Trimming cost V 2 bases and J 4 bases, with 9 bases left between them.

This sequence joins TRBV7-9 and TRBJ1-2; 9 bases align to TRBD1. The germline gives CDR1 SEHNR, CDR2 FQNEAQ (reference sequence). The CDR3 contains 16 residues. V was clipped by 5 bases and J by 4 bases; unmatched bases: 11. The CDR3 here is CASSHPRDRASYGYTF. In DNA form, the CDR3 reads TGTGCCAGCAGCCACCCCCGGGACAGGGCCTCCTATGGCTACACCTTC.